Listed below are T cell receptor beta chains from one sample, sequenced in a study of blood T cells in healthy people across ages. Using its own MiXCR run on the 5' RACE reads, TCRdb lists one record per CDR3 protein. The sample has about 1,600,000 distinct CDR3 sequences, around two fifths seen once. Sequenced material: blood. Source of these receptors: a woman aged 18 to 35 in good health. Both conserved end residues are part of each CDR3. A D gene is named only where the DNA matches it firmly. Where a row states a size, it is once, few, many or the class of an expanded clone; other rows omit it.

size,J,V,D,DNA,CDR3
few,TRBJ2-1,TRBV6-5,TRBD2,TGTGCCAGCAGCCAGAGCGGACTAGCGAAGATTCTTGAGCAGTTCTTC,CASSQSGLAKILEQFF
.,TRBJ2-7,TRBV5-5,TRBD2,TGTGCCAGCAGCTTGGCGTCTAGCGGGGGCCCATCCAACGAGCAGTACTTC,CASSLASSGGPSNEQYF
.,TRBJ1-1,TRBV6-5,.,TGTGCCAGCAGACGCGGGGGATTTGGGAACACTGAAGCTTTCTTT,CASRRGGFGNTEAFF
once,TRBJ1-2,TRBV29-1,.,TGCAGCGTCCACGAGGGAGCGGCCGGGGTAGATGACTACACCTTC,CSVHEGAAGVDDYTF
few,TRBJ2-3,TRBV5-1,TRBD2,TGCGCCAGCAGCTTGGAAATACTAGCGGGAGGCACAGATACGCAGTATTTT,CASSLEILAGGTDTQYF
.,TRBJ2-1,TRBV29-1,TRBD1,TGCAGCGTAGTCAACACCGGGACAGCCTCCTACAATGAGCAGTTCTTC,CSVVNTGTASYNEQFF
.,TRBJ2-7,TRBV5-1,.,TGCGCCAGCAGCTTCCGGGACCCCTCCTACGAGCAGTACTTC,CASSFRDPSYEQYF
.,TRBJ2-1,TRBV20-1,TRBD2,TGCAGTGCTGGGGGGACTAGCGAAAACTCCTACAATGAGCAGTTCTTC,CSAGGTSENSYNEQFF
.,TRBJ2-7,TRBV4-1,TRBD2,TGCGCCAGCAGCCAAGACTCAGCGGGAGGGCGGTTCGTCCCTTACGAGCAGTACTTC,CASSQDSAGGRFVPYEQYF
.,TRBJ1-2,TRBV25-1,.,TGTGCCAGCAGTGAAATTAAACTCGGGACAAACCCTCCTTATGGCTACACCTTC,CASSEIKLGTNPPYGYTF
.,TRBJ1-2,TRBV7-9,.,TGTGCCAGCAGCTTAGAGGGTGCTTTTAGCACCTATGGCTACACCTTC,CASSLEGAFSTYGYTF
few,TRBJ2-3,TRBV10-3,TRBD2,TGTGCCATCAGTGGAGCGGGAGCTACAGATACGCAGTATTTT,CAISGAGATDTQYF
once,TRBJ2-5,TRBV20-1,TRBD2,TGCAGTGCTAGAAAGGGGAGCGGGGGGCGGGGTGAGACCCAGTACTTC,CSARKGSGGRGETQYF
.,TRBJ2-1,TRBV6-1,.,TGTGCCAGCTGCGAGGAGGGTAGCGTGAGGGCCTCCTACAATGAGCAGTTCTTC,CASCEEGSVRASYNEQFF
.,TRBJ2-7,TRBV9,TRBD1,TGTGCCAGCAGCGTAGAGGGACAGTTTTCCTACGAGCAGTACTTC,CASSVEGQFSYEQYF
.,TRBJ2-7,TRBV29-1,.,TGCAGCGTTTCCACCCTCCCCGGGGCTGGGACCTACGAGCAGTACTTC,CSVSTLPGAGTYEQYF
few,TRBJ1-1,TRBV6-2/TRBV6-3,.,TGTGCCAGCAGTTCATACCAAGGGTATGGAGCTTTCTTT,CASSSYQGYGAFF
.,TRBJ1-2,TRBV20-1,TRBD1,TGCAGTGCTAGAGGAGGACAGGGGATATCCAGGGATGGCTACACCTTC,CSARGGQGISRDGYTF
.,TRBJ2-7,TRBV12-3/TRBV12-4,.,TGTGCCAGCAGTTTAGGCGGGACTGGTGGGGGCTACGAGCAGTACTTC,CASSLGGTGGGYEQYF
.,TRBJ2-3,TRBV6-2/TRBV6-3,.,TGTGCCAGCGGGAGCGGCACAGATACGCAGTATTTT,CASGSGTDTQYF
few,TRBJ1-2,TRBV10-3,.,TGTGCCATCACCGGAGATCAGGGTTGTGGCTACACCTTC,CAITGDQGCGYTF